This T cell receptor beta chain comes out of a study of T cell responses to AZD1222 COVID-19 vaccine. The study's findings and limits: Unmutated variant regions reportedly attract nearly half of all spike-specific TCRs. Two doses of AZD1222 preceded a rise in Spike-specific TCR breadth and depth.

Sequenced by immunoSEQ multiplex PCR; TCRdb stores in-frame clones only, minus some. The sample records roughly 71,000 clones, less than 85% being singletons. This clone turned up a few times. No antigen is known for it. The receptor's source is an adult in good health. Sequenced here: peripheral blood, sampled on day 0 of AZD1222 vaccination.

The CDR3 here is CASRLLFGGLEKLFF. The DNA of the CDR3 is TGTGCAAGTCGCTTATTATTTGGAGGGCTTGAAAAACTGTTTTTT. The chain employs TRBV12-2 and TRBJ1-4. TRBV12-2 is reported as a pseudogene. This CDR3 region has 15 residues.